These 16 T cell receptor beta chains originate from one sample sequenced in a study of blood T cell repertoires in COVID-19 (dated by TCRdb to about 2020). The library was produced with the immunoSEQ multiplex PCR assay. The table comes from immuneACCESS by way of TCRdb, which keeps in-frame sequences with V and J called. Part of the clones is missing from these tables; in studies checked, under half for an unresolved V gene and the rest for unknown reasons. For this sample there are tens of thousands of clones; about 88% appear just once. The biggest ten clones account for about 4.7% of the sample. Sequenced input: peripheral blood. Every receptor here comes from a human donor in a cohort sampled during active COVID-19.

J is TRBJ2-3 and V is TRBV11-2, with D uncertain. This CDR3 has 15 residues. The V gene lost 4 bases and the J gene lost 7 bases, with 18 bases spanning the gap. CDR1 is SGHAT and CDR2 is FQNNGV in the germline V gene. CDR3 DNA: TGTGCCAGCAGCTCGATAATGACCCCAGGAAATACGCAGTATTTT. Protein sequence: CASSSIMTPGNTQYF.

V and J are TRBV6-1 and TRBJ1-3; no reliable D call. Trimming cost V 1 base and J 7 bases, with 11 bases left between them. Germline V gene sequence: CDR1 MNHNS, CDR2 SASEGT. The CDR3 loop spans 14 amino acids. The CDR3 region is CASSEDGRRNTIYF. The CDR3 region has the DNA TGTGCCAGCAGTGAAGATGGCAGGAGGAACACCATATATTTT.

The chain uses TRBV15 and TRBJ2-1, with D possibly TRBD1 on 5 matching bases. Germline V gives CDR1 LNHNV, CDR2 YYDKDF (reference sequence). CDR3 length: 15 residues. The ends were cut back, 0 bases at V and 7 bases at J, with 13 bases in the middle. This CDR3 reads CATSRDHLKGNEQFF. CDR3 bases: TGTGCCACCAGCAGAGACCACCTGAAGGGGAATGAGCAGTTCTTC.

The CDR3 here is CASSSGLAGTYNEQFF. In DNA form, the CDR3 reads TGTGCCAGCAGCTCGGGACTAGCGGGTACTTACAATGAGCAGTTCTTC. This chain uses TRBV7-8 with TRBJ2-1, with TRBD2 matching over 12 bases. The CDR3 sequence is 16 residues long. Germline CDR1 and CDR2: SGHVS and FQNEAQ. V was clipped by 4 bases and J by 4 bases; unmatched bases: 5.

This chain links TRBV5-1 with TRBJ2-2; possibly TRBD1 for D (5 bases). Germline loops: CDR1 SGHRS, CDR2 YFSETQ. Trimming left V 3 bases short and J 4 bases short, with 13 bases between. The CDR3 extends over 15 amino acids. CDR3 loop: CASSSGHAGTGELFF. The CDR3 region has the DNA TGCGCCAGCAGCTCCGGACATGCCGGCACCGGGGAGCTGTTTTTT.

This clone was counted a few times. The J gene is TRBJ2-2, the V gene TRBV4-1; 7 nucleotides agree with TRBD1. V was clipped by 3 bases and J by 5 bases; unmatched bases: 12. The CDR3 runs 17 residues. CDR1 and CDR2 from the germline V gene are MGHRA and YSYEKL. CDR3 coding DNA: TGCGCCAGCAGCCACCGCCTGACAGGGAGTAGGACCGGGGAGCTGTTTTTT. This sequence encodes CASSHRLTGSRTGELFF.

V is TRBV5-1 and J is TRBJ2-2; 7 nucleotides line up with TRBD1. The J segment lost 6 bases and the V segment lost 1 base, leaving 6 bases of the junction unmatched. From germline, CDR1 is SGHRS and CDR2 YFSETQ. The CDR3 sequence is 15 residues long. The CDR3, as DNA: TGCGCCAGCAGCTTGAACAGGGGTGGTCCCGGGGAGCTGTTTTTT. This gives the protein CASSLNRGGPGELFF.

This clone was observed a few times. V gene TRBV21-1 combines with J gene TRBJ2-1; the table's D gene call, TRBD2, was not cross checked with the DNA. TRBV21-1 is classified as a pseudogene. This CDR3 spans 16 amino acids. CDR3 protein: CASSGGGGRGINEQFF. The CDR3 nucleotides read TGTGCCAGCAGCGGAGGAGGCGGGAGGGGGATCAATGAGCAGTTCTTC.

The chain carries TRBV7-3 and TRBJ1-2; 9 positions agree with TRBD1. CDR1 is SGHTA and CDR2 is FQGTGA in the germline V gene. CDR3 length: 13 amino acids. The ends lost 5 bases at V and 10 bases at J; junction bases unmatched: 8. The CDR3, as DNA: TGTGCCAGCAGCCTGACAGGGGGTAATGCCTACACCTTC. Protein product: CASSLTGGNAYTF. The entire variable domain, with the rest obtained from reference TRBV7-3 and TRBJ1-2, is as follows: GAGVSQTPSNKVTEKGKYVELRCDPISGHTALYWYRQSLGQGPEFLIYFQGTGAADDSGLPNDRFFAVRPEGSVSTLKIQRTERGDSAVYLCASSLTGGNAYTFGSGTRLTVV.

V is TRBV15 and J is TRBJ1-5, with 7 bases aligning to TRBD1. The trim removed 5 bases at V and 9 bases at J, leaving 7 bases unmatched. The germline CDR1 and CDR2 sequences are LNHNV and YYDKDF (reference sequence). CDR3 length: 13 residues. CDR3 nucleotides: TGTGCCACCAGCGGGACAGATCTGGGGCCCCAGCATTTT. Residues: CATSGTDLGPQHF. The whole variable domain, remainder taken from reference TRBV15 and TRBJ1-5, is DAMVIQNPRYQVTQFGKPVTLSCSQTLNHNVMYWYQQKSSQAPKLLFHYYDKDFNNEADTPDNFQSRRPNTSFCFLDIRSPGLGDTAMYLCATSGTDLGPQHFGDGTRLSIL.

The chain links TRBV7-2 to TRBJ2-2; 9 nucleotides line up with TRBD1. Germline lookup yields CDR1 SGHTA and CDR2 FQGNSA. This CDR3 is 15 amino acids long. Trimming at V came to 5 bases and at J to 8 bases, leaving 9 bases not matched to a gene. The CDR3 DNA reads TGTGCCAGCAGCCCAACGGGACAGGGTACGGGGGAGCTGTTTTTT. It yields the protein CASSPTGQGTGELFF.

The V call is TRBV7-6, the J call TRBJ2-7, with 13 bases that match TRBD2. The germline V gene encodes CDR1 SGHVS and CDR2 FNYEAQ. V was pared by 4 bases and J by 3 bases, with 3 bases of the junction left unmatched. This CDR3 is 15 amino acids long. CDR3 sequence reads: CASSWGTSGNYEQYF. DNA for the CDR3: TGTGCCAGCAGCTGGGGGACTAGCGGGAACTACGAGCAGTACTTC. Full variable domain (missing parts from reference TRBV7-6 and TRBJ2-7): GAGVSQSPRYKVTKRGQDVALRCDPISGHVSLYWYRQALGQGPEFLTYFNYEAQQDKSGLPNDRFSAERPEGSISTLTIQRTEQRDSAMYRCASSWGTSGNYEQYFGPGTRLTVT.

The chain couples TRBV3-1 (or the pseudogene TRBV3-2) to TRBJ2-5; 7 bases match TRBD2. This CDR3 spans 14 amino acids. Germline trimming cut 3 bases from V and 6 bases from J; bases unmatched to any gene: 7. In germline, CDR1 is LGHDT, CDR2 YNNKEL (reference sequence). CDR3 DNA sequence: TGTGCCAGCAGCCATCCCAGGACTAGGAAGACCCAGTACTTC. It specifies CASSHPRTRKTQYF.

The rearrangement uses TRBV5-1 and TRBJ2-2; D call uncertain. The germline gives CDR1 SGHRS, CDR2 YFSETQ. CDR3 length: 15 amino acids. Deletions cut 5 bases from V and 1 base from J, with 12 bases between. This CDR3 reads CASRRPVMNTGELFF. The CDR3 DNA is TGCGCCAGCAGACGCCCGGTTATGAACACCGGGGAGCTGTTTTTT.

This rearrangement joins TRBV19 to TRBJ1-2, with a weak D call TRBD1 (5 bases). The germline V gene has CDR1 LNHDA and CDR2 SQIVND (reference sequence). The V and J ends lost 6 bases and 8 bases respectively, with 19 bases between them. This CDR3 contains 14 residues. The CDR3 coding sequence is TGTGCCAGTAGCCCTAGCCGGGACTGGGCGGGCTACACCTTC. It is translated as CASSPSRDWAGYTF.

The rearrangement joins TRBV11-2 to TRBJ2-5, with 16 bases aligning to TRBD2. The V gene end was trimmed by 5 bases and the J gene end by 4 bases; junction bases not matched to a gene: 7. The CDR3 is 17 amino acids. Germline CDR1 reads SGHAT; CDR2 reads FQNNGV. CDR3 amino acids: CASSQGLAGGHRETQYF. The CDR3 bases are TGTGCCAGCAGCCAGGGACTAGCGGGGGGGCATAGAGAGACCCAGTACTTC.